This T cell receptor (beta chain) was profiled in a study of identical twins. Study results and caveats: With monozygotic twins, out-of-frame TCR alpha sharing exceeded what models estimated. Abundant beta clonotypes from cord blood bore fewer insertions; memory repertoires lacked this pattern.

From germline, CDR1 is DFQATT and CDR2 SNEGSKA (reference sequence). V dropped 5 bases and J dropped 4 bases, with 10 bases sitting between them. This CDR3 is built from 12 residues. TCRdb analysed the 5' RACE reads with MiXCR anew, one entry per CDR3 protein. The sample includes under 900,000 distinct CDR3 sequences, 15% to 20% seen only once; the top ten take around 13%. This clonotype was observed a few times. Its antigen is undetermined. The same specimen was also included in a second study, on T cells expressing NK-cell markers. Per that paper: Each TCR beta repertoire originated in sorted T cells that were CD3+CD56+NKG2C+, CD3+CD56+NKG2C- or CD3+CD56-NKG2C+.

The TCR sequence derives from a woman younger than 30 in good health. Sequences were obtained from PBMCs. The chain has TRBV20-1 and TRBJ2-3, with D tentatively TRBD1 (5 bases). CDR3 in DNA: TGCAGTGCTTGGACACAGGCAGATACGCAGTATTTT. This encodes CSAWTQADTQYF.